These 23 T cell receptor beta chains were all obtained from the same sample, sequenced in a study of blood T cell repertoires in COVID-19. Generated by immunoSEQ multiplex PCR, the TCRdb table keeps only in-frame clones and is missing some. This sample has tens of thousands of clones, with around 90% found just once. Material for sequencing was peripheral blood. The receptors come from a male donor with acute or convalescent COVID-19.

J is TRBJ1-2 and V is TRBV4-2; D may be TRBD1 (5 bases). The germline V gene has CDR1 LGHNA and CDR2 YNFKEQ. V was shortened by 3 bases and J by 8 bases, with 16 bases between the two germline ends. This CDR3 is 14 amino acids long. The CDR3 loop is CASSQRQGFEGYTF. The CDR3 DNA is TGTGCCAGCAGCCAGCGTCAGGGTTTCGAAGGCTACACCTTC.

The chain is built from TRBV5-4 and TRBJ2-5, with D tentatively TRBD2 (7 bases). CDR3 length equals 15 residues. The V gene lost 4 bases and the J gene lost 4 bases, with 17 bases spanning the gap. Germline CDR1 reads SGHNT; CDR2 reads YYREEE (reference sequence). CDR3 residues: CASSPRGAVGETQYF. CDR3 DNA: TGTGCCAGCAGCCCTCGGGGGGCCGTCGGAGAGACCCAGTACTTC. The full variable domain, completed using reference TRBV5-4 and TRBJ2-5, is ETGVTQSPTHLIKTRGQQVTLRCSSQSGHNTVSWYQQALGQGPQFIFQYYREEENGRGNFPPRFSGLQFPNYSSELNVNALELDDSALYLCASSPRGAVGETQYFGPGTRLLVL.

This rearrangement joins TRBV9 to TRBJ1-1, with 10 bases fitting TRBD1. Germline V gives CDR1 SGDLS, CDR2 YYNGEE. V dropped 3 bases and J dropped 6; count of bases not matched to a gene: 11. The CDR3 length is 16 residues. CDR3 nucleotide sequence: TGTGCCAGCAGCGCCCCGGACAGGGGGAAAATGGCTGAAGCTTTCTTT. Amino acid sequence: CASSAPDRGKMAEAFF.

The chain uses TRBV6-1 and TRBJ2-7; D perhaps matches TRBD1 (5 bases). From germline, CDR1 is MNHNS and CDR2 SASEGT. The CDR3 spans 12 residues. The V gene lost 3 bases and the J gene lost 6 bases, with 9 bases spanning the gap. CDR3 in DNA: TGTGCCAGCAGTGACAGGGCGGTCGAGCAGTACTTC. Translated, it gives CASSDRAVEQYF.

The CDR3 coding sequence is TGCAGCGTTGAAAGGCAGGGGATGGGCGAGCAGTACTTC. This encodes CSVERQGMGEQYF. The chain employs TRBV29-1 and TRBJ2-7, with a possible D match to TRBD1 (6 bases). Deletions cut 2 bases from V and 6 bases from J, with 14 bases between. Germline CDR1 is SQVTM and CDR2 is ANQGSEA. This CDR3 comprises 13 residues.

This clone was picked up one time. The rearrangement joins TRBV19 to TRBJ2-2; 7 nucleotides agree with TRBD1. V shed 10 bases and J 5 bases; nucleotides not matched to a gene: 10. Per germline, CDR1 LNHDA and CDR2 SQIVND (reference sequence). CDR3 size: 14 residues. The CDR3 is CATKDRSGTGELFF. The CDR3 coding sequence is TGTGCCACCAAGGACAGGAGTGGGACCGGGGAGCTGTTTTTT.

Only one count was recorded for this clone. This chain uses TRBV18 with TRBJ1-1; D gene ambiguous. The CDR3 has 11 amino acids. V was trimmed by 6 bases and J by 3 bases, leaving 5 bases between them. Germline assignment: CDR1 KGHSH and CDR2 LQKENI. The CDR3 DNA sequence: TGTGCCAGCTCCGAGGACACTGAAGCTTTCTTT. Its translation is CASSEDTEAFF.

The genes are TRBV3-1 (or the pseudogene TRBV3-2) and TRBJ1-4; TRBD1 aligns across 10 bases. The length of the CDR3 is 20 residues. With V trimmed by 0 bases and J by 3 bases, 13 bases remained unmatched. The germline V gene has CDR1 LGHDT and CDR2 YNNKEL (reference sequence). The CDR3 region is CASSQEYLGDRGASNEKLFF. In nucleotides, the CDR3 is TGTGCCAGCAGCCAAGAATACTTAGGGGACAGGGGAGCCTCTAATGAAAAACTGTTTTTT.

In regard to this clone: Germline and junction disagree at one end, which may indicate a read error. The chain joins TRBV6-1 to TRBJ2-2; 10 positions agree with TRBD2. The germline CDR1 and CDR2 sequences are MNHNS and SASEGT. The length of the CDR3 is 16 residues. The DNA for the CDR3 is TGTGCCAGCAGTCAAGCGGGGGGGCCTTTAGCCGGGGAGCTGTTTTTT. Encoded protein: CASSQAGGPLAGELFF.

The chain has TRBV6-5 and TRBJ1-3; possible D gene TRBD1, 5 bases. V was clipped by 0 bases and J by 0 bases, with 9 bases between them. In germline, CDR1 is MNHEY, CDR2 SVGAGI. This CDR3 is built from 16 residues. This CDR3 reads CASSYSRASSGNTIYF. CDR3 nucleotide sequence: TGTGCCAGCAGTTACTCCAGGGCCTCCTCTGGAAACACCATATATTTT.

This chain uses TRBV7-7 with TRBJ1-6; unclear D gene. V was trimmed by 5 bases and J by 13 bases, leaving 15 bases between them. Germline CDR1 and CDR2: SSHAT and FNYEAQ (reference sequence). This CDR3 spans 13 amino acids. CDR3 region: CASSSNFRSPLHF. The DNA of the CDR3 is TGTGCCAGCAGCAGCAATTTCCGATCGCCCCTCCACTTT.

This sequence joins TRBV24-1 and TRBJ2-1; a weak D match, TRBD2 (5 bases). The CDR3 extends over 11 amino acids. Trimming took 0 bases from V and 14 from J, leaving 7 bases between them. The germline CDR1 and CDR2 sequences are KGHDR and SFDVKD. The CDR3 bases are TGTGCCACCAGTGATTTGAAGGAGGAGTTCTTC. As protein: CATSDLKEEFF.

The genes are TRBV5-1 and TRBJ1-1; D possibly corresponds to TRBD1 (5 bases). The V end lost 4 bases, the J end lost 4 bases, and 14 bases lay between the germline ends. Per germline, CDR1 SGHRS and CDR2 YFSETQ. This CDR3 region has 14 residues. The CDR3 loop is CASSPSGEITEAFF. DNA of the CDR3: TGCGCCAGCAGCCCGTCGGGGGAAATCACTGAAGCTTTCTTT.

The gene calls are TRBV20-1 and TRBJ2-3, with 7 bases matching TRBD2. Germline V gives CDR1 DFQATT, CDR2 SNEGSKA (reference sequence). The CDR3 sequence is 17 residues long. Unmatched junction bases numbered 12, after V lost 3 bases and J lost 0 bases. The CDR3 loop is CSASPRWGSGSTDTQYF. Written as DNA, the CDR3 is TGCAGTGCTAGTCCCCGGTGGGGTAGCGGGAGCACAGATACGCAGTATTTT.

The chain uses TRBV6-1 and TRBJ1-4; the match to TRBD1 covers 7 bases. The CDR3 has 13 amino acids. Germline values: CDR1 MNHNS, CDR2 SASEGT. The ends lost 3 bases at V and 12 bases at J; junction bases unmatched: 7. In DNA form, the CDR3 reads TGTGCCAGCAGTGAGACAGGGAGTAGGGAACTGTTTTTT. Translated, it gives CASSETGSRELFF.

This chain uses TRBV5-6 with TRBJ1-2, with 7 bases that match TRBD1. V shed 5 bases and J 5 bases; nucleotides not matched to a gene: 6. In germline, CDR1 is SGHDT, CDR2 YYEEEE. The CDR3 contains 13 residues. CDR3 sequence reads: CASRYGTAYGYTF. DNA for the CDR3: TGTGCCAGCAGGTACGGGACAGCGTATGGCTACACCTTC. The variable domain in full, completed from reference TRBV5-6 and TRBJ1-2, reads DAGVTQSPTHLIKTRGQQVTLRCSPKSGHDTVSWYQQALGQGPQFIFQYYEEEERQRGNFPDRFSGHQFPNYSSELNVNALLLGDSALYLCASRYGTAYGYTFGSGTRLTVV.

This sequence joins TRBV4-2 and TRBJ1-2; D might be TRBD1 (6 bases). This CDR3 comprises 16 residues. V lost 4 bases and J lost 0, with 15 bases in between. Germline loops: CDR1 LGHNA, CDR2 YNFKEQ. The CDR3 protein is CASSPRSTGSNYGYTF. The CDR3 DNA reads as TGTGCCAGCAGCCCAAGAAGCACAGGGTCTAACTATGGCTACACCTTC.

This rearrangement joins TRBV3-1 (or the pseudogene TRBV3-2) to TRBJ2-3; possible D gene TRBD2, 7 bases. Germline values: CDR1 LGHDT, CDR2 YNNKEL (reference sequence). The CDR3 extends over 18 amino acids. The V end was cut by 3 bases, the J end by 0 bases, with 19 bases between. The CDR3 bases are TGTGCCAGCAGCCAGAACCCACGAGGGGGGGCTAGCACAGATACGCAGTATTTT. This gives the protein CASSQNPRGGASTDTQYF.

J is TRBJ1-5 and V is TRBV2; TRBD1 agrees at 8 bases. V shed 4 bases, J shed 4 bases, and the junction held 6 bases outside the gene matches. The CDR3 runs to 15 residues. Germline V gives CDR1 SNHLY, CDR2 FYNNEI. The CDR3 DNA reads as TGTGCCAGCAGTGGGACAGGGTTACGGAATCAGCCCCAGCATTTT. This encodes CASSGTGLRNQPQHF.

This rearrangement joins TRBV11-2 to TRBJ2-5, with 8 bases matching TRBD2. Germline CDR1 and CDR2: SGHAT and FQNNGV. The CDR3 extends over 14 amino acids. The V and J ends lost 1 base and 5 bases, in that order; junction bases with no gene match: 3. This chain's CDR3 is CASSLVPGGETQYF. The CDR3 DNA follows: TGTGCCAGCAGCTTAGTGCCGGGAGGGGAGACCCAGTACTTC.

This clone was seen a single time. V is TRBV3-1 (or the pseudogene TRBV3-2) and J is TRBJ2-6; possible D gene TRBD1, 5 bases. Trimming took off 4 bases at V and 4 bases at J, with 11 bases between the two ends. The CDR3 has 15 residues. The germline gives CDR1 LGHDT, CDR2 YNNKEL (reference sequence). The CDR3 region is CASSLRVEGANVLTF. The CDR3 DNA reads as TGTGCCAGCAGCCTCAGGGTGGAAGGGGCCAACGTCCTGACTTTC.

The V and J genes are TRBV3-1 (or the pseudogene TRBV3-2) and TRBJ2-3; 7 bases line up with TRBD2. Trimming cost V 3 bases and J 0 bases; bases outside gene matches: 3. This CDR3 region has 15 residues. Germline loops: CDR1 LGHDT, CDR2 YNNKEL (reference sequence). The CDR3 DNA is TGTGCCAGCAGCCAGGGGGGGGTTAGCACAGATACGCAGTATTTT. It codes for CASSQGGVSTDTQYF.

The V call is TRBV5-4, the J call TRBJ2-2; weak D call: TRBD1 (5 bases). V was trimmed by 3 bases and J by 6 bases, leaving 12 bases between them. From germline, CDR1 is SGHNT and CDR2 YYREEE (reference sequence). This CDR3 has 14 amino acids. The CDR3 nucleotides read TGTGCCAGCAGCTCCAGGACAAACGCCGGGGAGCTGTTTTTT. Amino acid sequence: CASSSRTNAGELFF.